This TCR beta chain was documented in a study of blood T cell repertoires in COVID-19. Study-level information: Italy, Spain and the United States were the sources of the convalescent and acute COVID-19 samples.

Under the authors' procedure: For nucleated cells, counts were estimated from reference gene primer amplification. Sequencing was performed with immunoSEQ multiplex PCR; in TCRdb, only in-frame clones are kept and a portion is missing. Clone size and the V and J calls come from that table; the DNA yielded D and trimming. The repertoire holds about 70,000 clones, with around 74% as singletons. This CDR3 comprises 17 residues. Trimming took off 1 base at V and 7 bases at J, with 24 bases between the two ends. Sample: peripheral blood. The chain couples TRBV5-3 to TRBJ2-7; the D gene is possibly TRBD2 (5 bases). TRBV5-3 is labeled an ORF, and its function is uncertain. The clonotype was recovered from a human donor in a cohort sampled during active COVID-19. The chain's CDR3 is CARSLSCEGNLLREQYF. In nucleotides, the CDR3 is TGTGCCAGAAGCTTGTCGTGTGAGGGTAATCTTTTGAGGGAGCAGTACTTC.